A selection of T cell receptor beta chains follows, all from one sample in a study of blood T cells in healthy people across ages. MiXCR, run by TCRdb on the 5' RACE reads, gives a single entry per CDR3 protein. Here the sample spans over 600,000 distinct CDR3 sequences, 56% being singletons. Specimen: blood. Receptors were obtained from a middle-aged man in good health. The CDR3 runs from the conserved cysteine through the conserved F or W. A D gene is named only where the DNA matches it firmly. Expanded clones get a size class; other rows say once, few or many, or leave the size out.

clone size | J gene | D gene | V gene | CDR3 DNA | CDR3 protein
many | TRBJ2-7 | TRBD2 | TRBV2 | TGTGCCAGCAGTGTCGGCGGGGGTCGGGAGCAGTACTTC | CASSVGGGREQYF
- | TRBJ2-3 | - | TRBV7-9 | TGTGCCACCGCGAGCGGGCTTGGGACAGATACGCAGTATTTT | CATASGLGTDTQYF
once | TRBJ2-2 | - | TRBV20-1 | TGCAGTGCTAGAGCTGTAATTACCGGGGAGCTGTTTTTT | CSARAVITGELFF
few | TRBJ2-7 | - | TRBV3-1 | TGTGCCAGCAGCCAAGCCCCCGGGACTCCCTACGAGCAGTACTTC | CASSQAPGTPYEQYF
- | TRBJ2-2 | - | TRBV6-2/TRBV6-3 | TGTGCCAGCAGTCACGGGATGAACACCGGGGAGCTGTTTTTT | CASSHGMNTGELFF
few | TRBJ2-3 | - | TRBV29-1 | TGCAGCGTTGAGGAGGGCCCCAGTGGGACAGATACGCAGTATTTT | CSVEEGPSGTDTQYF
few | TRBJ2-1 | - | TRBV24-1 | TGTGCCACCAGTGATCCGGGCTCCTACAATGAGCAGTTCTTC | CATSDPGSYNEQFF
- | TRBJ2-7 | TRBD1 | TRBV28 | TGTGCCAGCAGTCCCAGACAGGGGGTAGGGTCGGAGCAGTACTTC | CASSPRQGVGSEQYF
- | TRBJ2-7 | TRBD2 | TRBV7-2 | TGTGCCAGCAGCTCGGGGGGGGGCCCCTACGAGCAGTACTTC | CASSSGGGPYEQYF
- | TRBJ1-4 | - | TRBV29-1 | TGCAGCGTTGCCGGACGCCAAACTAATGAAAAACTGTTTTTT | CSVAGRQTNEKLFF
once | TRBJ2-1 | TRBD2 | TRBV7-3 | TGTGCCAGCAGCGGGACTAGCTCTGTCAATGAGCAGTTCTTC | CASSGTSSVNEQFF
- | TRBJ2-1 | - | TRBV4-3 | TGCGCCAGCAGCCAAACACTGGTGACTAGGAGCGATGAGCAGTTCTTC | CASSQTLVTRSDEQFF
many | TRBJ2-1 | - | TRBV24-1 | TGTGCCACCAGTGTTACAGGGAATGAGCAGTTCTTC | CATSVTGNEQFF
few | TRBJ2-7 | - | TRBV7-8 | TGTGCCAGCAGCCTCAACAAAAAGGCCACTTCTTACGAGCAGTACTTC | CASSLNKKATSYEQYF
- | TRBJ2-7 | TRBD2 | TRBV3-1 | TGTGCCAGCAGCCAGCGACCGGGAGGTAGTACGGAGCAGTACTTC | CASSQRPGGSTEQYF
- | TRBJ1-4 | - | TRBV7-9 | TGTGCCAGCAGCTGGGAACCCGGGGCTAATGAAAAACTGTTTTTT | CASSWEPGANEKLFF
- | TRBJ1-1 | TRBD1 | TRBV27 | TGTGCCAGCGATAAGACAGGGCGAGGGGAAGCTTTCTTT | CASDKTGRGEAFF
- | TRBJ1-1 | TRBD1 | TRBV3-1 | TGTGCCAGCAGCCCCTGGGACAGGCCTGCCGGGAACACTGAAGCTTTCTTT | CASSPWDRPAGNTEAFF
- | TRBJ2-3 | TRBD2 | TRBV20-1 | TGCAGTGCAACTCGCGGGAGGGCCCCAGATACGCAGTATTTT | CSATRGRAPDTQYF
- | TRBJ2-7 | - | TRBV7-6 | TGTGCCAGCAGCTTAGTTGGGGGCGGGATTACCTACGAGCAGTACTTC | CASSLVGGGITYEQYF
few | TRBJ2-3 | - | TRBV10-3 | TGTGCCATCAGAAGGGACGCTAGCACAGATACGCAGTATTTT | CAIRRDASTDTQYF